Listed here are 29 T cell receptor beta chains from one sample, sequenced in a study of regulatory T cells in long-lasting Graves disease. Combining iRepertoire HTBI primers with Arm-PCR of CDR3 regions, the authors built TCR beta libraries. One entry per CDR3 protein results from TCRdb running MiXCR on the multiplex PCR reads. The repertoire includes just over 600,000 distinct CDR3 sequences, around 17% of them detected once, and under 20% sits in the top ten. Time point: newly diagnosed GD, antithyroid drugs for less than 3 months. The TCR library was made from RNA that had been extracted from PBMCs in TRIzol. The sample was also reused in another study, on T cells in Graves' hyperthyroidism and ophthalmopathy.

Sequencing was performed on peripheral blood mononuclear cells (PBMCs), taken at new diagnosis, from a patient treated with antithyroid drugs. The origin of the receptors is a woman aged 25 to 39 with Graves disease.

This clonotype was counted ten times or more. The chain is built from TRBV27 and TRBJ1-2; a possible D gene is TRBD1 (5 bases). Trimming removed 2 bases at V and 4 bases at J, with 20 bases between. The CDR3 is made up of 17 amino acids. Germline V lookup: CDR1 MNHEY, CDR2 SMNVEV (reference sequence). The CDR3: CASSLSASYGASYGYTF. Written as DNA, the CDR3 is TGTGCCAGCAGTTTAAGTGCCTCATATGGGGCCAGCTATGGCTACACCTTC.

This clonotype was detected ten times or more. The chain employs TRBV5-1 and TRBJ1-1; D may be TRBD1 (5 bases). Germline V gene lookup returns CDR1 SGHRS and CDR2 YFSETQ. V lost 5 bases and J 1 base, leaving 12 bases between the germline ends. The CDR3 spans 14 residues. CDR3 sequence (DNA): TGCGCCAGCAGTTCACGACAGCAGAACACTGAAGCTTTCTTT. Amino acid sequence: CASSSRQQNTEAFF.

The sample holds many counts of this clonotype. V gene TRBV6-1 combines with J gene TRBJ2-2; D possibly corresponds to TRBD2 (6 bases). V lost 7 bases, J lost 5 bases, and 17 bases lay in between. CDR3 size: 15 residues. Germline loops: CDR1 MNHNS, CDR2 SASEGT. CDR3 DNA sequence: TGTGCCAGCACCCTTGCCGGCGGGGCGACCGGGGAGCTGTTTTTT. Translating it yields CASTLAGGATGELFF.

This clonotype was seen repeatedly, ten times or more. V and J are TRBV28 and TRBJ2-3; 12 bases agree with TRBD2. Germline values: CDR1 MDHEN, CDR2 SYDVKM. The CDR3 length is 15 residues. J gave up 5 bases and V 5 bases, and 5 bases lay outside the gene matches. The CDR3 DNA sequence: TGTGCCAGCAGTACGCGACTAGCGGGAGTAGATACGCAGTATTTT. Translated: CASSTRLAGVDTQYF.

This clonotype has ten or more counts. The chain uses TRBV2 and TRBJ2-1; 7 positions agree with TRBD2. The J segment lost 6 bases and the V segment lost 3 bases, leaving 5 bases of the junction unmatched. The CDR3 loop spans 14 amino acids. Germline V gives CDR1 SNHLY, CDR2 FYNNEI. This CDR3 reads CASSEILATNEQFF. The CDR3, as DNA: TGTGCCAGCAGTGAGATACTAGCGACCAATGAGCAGTTCTTC.

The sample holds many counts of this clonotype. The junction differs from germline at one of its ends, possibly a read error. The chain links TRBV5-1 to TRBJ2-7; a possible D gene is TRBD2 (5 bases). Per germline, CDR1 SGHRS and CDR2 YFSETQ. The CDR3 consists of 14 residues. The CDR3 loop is CASSPSGGAYEQYF. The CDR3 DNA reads TGTGCCAGCAGCCCATCAGGAGGTGCCTACGAGCAGTACTTC.

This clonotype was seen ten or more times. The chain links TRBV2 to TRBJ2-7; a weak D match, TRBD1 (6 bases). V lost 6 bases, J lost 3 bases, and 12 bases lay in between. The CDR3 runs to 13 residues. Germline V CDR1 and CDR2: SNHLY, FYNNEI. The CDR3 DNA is TGTGCCAGCAGGGACAGAGTCCTCTACGAGCAGTACTTC. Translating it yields CASRDRVLYEQYF.

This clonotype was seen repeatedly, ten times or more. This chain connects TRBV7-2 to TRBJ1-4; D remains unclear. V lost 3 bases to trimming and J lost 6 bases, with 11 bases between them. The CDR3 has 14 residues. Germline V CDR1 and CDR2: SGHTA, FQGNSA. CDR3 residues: CASSFKGWDEKLFF. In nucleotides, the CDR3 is TGTGCCAGCAGCTTCAAGGGATGGGATGAAAAACTGTTTTTT.

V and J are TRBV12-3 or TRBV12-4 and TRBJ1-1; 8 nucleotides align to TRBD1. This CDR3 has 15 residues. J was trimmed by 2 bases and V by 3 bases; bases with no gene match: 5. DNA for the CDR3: TGTGCCAGCAGTTTCTCCAGGGGGCGTAACACTGAAGCTTTCTTT. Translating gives CASSFSRGRNTEAFF.

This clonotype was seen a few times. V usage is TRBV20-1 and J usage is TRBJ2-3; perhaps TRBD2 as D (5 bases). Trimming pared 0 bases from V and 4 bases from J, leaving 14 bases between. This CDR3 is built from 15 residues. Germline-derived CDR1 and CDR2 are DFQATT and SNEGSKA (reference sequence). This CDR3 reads CSARDPGKRADTQYF. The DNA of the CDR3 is TGCAGTGCTAGAGATCCGGGAAAGAGGGCAGATACGCAGTATTTT.

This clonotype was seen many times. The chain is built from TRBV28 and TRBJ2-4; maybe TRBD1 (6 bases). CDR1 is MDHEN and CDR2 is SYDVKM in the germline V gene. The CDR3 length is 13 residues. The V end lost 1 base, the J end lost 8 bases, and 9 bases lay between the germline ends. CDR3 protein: CASSLYRADIQYF. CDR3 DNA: TGTGCCAGCAGTTTATACAGGGCGGACATTCAGTACTTC.

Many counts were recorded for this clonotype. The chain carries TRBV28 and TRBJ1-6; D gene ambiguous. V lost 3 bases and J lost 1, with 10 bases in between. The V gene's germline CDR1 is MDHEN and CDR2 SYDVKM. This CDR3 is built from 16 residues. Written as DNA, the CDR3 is TGTGCCAGCAGTTTCTGGGGATGGTCCTATAATTCACCCCTCCACTTT. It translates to CASSFWGWSYNSPLHF.

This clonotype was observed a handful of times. CDR3 loop: CASSLVKGFYEQYF. CDR3 nucleotides: TGTGCCAGCAGCTTAGTAAAGGGGTTTTACGAGCAGTACTTC. V is TRBV11-2 and J is TRBJ2-7, with D possibly TRBD1 on 5 matching bases. The CDR3 has 14 amino acids. V gave up 1 base and J gave up 4 bases, with 11 bases separating them. The germline gives CDR1 SGHAT, CDR2 FQNNGV.

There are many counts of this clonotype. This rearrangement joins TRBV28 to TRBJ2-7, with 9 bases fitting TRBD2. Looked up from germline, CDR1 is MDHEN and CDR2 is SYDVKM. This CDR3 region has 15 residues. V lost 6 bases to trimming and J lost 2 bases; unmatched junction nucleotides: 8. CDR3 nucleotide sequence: TGTGCCAGCAGCCCGACTAGCGGTCACCCCTACGAGCAGTACTTC. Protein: CASSPTSGHPYEQYF. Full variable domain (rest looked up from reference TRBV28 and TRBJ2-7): DVKVTQSSRYLVKRTGEKVFLECVQDMDHENMFWYRQDPGLGLRLIYFSYDVKMKEKGDIPEGYSVSREKKERFSLILESASTNQTSMYLCASSPTSGHPYEQYFGPGTRLTVT.

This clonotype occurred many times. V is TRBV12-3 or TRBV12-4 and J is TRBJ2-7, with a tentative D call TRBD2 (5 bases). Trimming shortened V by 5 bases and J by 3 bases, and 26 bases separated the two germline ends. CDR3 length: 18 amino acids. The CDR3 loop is CASSPYTQTGPRGYEQYF. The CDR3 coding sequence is TGTGCCAGCAGTCCTTACACGCAGACGGGCCCTCGGGGCTACGAGCAGTACTTC.

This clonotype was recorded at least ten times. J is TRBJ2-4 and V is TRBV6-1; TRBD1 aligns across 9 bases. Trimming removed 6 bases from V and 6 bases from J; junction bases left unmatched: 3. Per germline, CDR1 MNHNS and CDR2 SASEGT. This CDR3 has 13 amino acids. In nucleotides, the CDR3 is TGTGCCAGCAGGGGACAGGGAAGAAACATTCAGTACTTC. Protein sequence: CASRGQGRNIQYF.

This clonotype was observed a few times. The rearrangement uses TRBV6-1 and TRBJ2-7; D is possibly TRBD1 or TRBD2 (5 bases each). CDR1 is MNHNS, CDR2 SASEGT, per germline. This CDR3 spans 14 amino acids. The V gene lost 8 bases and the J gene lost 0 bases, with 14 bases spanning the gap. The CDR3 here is CASWKGPPSYEQYF. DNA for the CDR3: TGTGCCAGCTGGAAGGGACCCCCCTCCTACGAGCAGTACTTC.

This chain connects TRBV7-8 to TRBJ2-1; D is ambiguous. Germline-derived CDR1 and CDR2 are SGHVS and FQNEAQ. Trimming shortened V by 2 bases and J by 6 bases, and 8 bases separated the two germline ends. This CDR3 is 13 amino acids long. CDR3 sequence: CASSLPPRNEQFF. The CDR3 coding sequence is TGTGCCAGCAGCTTACCCCCCCGCAATGAGCAGTTCTTC.

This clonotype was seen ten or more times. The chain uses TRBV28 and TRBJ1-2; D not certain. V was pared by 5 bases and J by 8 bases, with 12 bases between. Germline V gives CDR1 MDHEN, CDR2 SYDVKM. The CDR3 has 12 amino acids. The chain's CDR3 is CASSVLLGGYTF. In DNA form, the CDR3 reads TGTGCCAGCAGTGTACTATTGGGCGGCTACACCTTC.

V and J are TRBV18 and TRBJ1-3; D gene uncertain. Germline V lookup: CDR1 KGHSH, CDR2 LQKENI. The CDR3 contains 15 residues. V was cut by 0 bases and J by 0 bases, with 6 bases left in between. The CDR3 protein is CASSPPTTSGNTIYF. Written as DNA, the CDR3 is TGTGCCAGCTCACCACCGACGACCTCTGGAAACACCATATATTTT.

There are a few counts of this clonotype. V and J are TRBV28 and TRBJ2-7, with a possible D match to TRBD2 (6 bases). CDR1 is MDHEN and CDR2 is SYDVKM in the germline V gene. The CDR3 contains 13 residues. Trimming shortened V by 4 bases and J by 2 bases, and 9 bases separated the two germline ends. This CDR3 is CASSWEVPYEQYF. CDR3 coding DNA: TGTGCCAGCAGTTGGGAGGTCCCCTACGAGCAGTACTTC.

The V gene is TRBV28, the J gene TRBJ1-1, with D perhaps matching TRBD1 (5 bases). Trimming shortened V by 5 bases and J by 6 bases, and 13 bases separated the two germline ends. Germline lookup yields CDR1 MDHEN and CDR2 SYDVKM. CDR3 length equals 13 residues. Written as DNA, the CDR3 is TGTGCCAGCAGTATCCAACTAGGGGCTGAAGCTTTCTTT. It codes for CASSIQLGAEAFF.

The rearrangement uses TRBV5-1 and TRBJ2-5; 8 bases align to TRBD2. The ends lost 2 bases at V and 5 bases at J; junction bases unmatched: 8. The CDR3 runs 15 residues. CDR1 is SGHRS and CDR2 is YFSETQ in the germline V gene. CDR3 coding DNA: TGCGCCAGCAGCTTACGGGAGGGCCGTCGGGAGACCCAGTACTTC. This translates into CASSLREGRRETQYF.

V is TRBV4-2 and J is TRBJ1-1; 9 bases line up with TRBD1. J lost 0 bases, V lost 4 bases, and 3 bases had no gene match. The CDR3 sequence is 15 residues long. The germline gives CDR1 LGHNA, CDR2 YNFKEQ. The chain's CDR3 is CASSRQGGLNTEAFF. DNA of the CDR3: TGTGCCAGCAGCCGACAGGGGGGATTGAACACTGAAGCTTTCTTT.

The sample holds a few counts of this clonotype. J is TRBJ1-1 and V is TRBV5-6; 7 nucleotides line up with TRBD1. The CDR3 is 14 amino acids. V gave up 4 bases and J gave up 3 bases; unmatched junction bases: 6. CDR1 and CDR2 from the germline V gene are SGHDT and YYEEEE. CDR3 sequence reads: CASSKGTAYTEAFF. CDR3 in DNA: TGTGCCAGCAGCAAGGGGACAGCTTACACTGAAGCTTTCTTT.

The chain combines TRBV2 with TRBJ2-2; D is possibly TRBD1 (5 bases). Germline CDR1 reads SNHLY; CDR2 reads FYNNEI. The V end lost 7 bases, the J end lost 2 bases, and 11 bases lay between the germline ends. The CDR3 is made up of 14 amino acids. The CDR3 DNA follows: TGTGCCAGCACAAAGACAGTCAACACCGGGGAGCTGTTTTTT. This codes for CASTKTVNTGELFF.

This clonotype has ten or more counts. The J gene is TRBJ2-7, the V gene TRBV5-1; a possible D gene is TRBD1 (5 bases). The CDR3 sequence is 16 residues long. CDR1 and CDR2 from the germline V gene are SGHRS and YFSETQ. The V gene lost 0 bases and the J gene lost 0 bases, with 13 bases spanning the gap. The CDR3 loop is CASSLGTGGSSYEQYF. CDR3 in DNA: TGCGCCAGCAGCTTGGGTACAGGTGGCAGCTCCTACGAGCAGTACTTC.

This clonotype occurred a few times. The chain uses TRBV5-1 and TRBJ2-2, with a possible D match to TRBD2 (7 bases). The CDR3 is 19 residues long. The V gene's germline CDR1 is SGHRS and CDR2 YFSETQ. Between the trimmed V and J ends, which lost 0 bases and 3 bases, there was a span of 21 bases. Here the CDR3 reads CASSLGGAIGLGHTGELFF. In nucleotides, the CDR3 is TGCGCCAGCAGCTTGGGGGGGGCGATCGGACTAGGCCACACCGGGGAGCTGTTTTTT.

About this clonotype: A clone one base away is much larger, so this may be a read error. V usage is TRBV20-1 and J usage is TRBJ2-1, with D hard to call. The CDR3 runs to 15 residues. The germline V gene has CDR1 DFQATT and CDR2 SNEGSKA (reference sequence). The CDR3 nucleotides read TGCAGTGCTAGAGATCCTAGAAACCCTTTCAATGAGCAGTCCTTC. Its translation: CSARDPRNPFNEQSF.